The clone carrying this T cell receptor beta chain was seen more than once but under ten times. Its matching antigen is unknown. The data were taken from a study of T cell clonotyping in hematopoietic cell transplantation. The assay was immunoSEQ multiplex PCR, and TCRdb's table has in-frame clones only and misses some. This repertoire shows approximately 30,000 clones, around 82% found once; its top ten account for roughly 1.9%. The length of the CDR3 is 13 residues. Germline assignment: CDR1 MNHEY and CDR2 SMNVEV (reference sequence). Trimming shortened V by 1 base and J by 6 bases, and 7 bases separated the two germline ends. Study results and caveats: Graft donor and pretransplant recipient Inverse Simpson Index values predicted broader posttransplant TCR diversity.

The time point here: recipient sample about 28 days before transplant, after cytoreduction. The rearrangement uses TRBV27 and TRBJ1-5; possible D gene TRBD1, 5 bases. The source of this sequence is a man in his forties or fifties with acute myeloid leukemia. Some clones in this sample may be carry-over from other donors' samples. Source: peripheral blood mononuclear cells, taken before stem cell transplant. The CDR3 loop reads CASSLWGGQPQHF. CDR3 coding DNA: TGTGCCAGCAGTTTATGGGGGGGTCAGCCCCAGCATTTT.